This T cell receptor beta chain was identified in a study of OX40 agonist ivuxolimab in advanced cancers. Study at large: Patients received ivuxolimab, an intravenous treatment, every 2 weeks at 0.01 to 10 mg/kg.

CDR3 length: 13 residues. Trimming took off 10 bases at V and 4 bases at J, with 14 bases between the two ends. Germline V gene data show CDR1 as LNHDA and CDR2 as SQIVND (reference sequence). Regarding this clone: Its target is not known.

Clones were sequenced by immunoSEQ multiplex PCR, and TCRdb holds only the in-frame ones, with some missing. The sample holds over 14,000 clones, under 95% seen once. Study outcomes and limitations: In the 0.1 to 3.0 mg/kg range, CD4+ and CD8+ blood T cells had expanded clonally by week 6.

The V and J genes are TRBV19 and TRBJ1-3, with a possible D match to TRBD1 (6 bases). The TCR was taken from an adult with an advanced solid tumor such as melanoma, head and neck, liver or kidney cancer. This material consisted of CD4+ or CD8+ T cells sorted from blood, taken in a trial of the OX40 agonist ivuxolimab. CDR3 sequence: CATAGGAGNTIYF. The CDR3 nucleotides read TGTGCCACCGCGGGGGGGGCAGGAAACACCATATATTTT.